The 27 T cell receptor beta chains below all came from one sample that was sequenced in a study of OX40 agonist ivuxolimab in advanced cancers. Libraries were prepared by immunoSEQ multiplex PCR; TCRdb keeps only in-frame clonotypes and omits some of them. The sample records more than 70,000 clones, 81% being singletons. The sequenced sample was CD4+ or CD8+ T cells sorted from blood, obtained in a trial of the OX40 agonist ivuxolimab. These receptors came from an adult with an advanced solid tumor such as melanoma, head and neck, liver or kidney cancer.

This sequence joins TRBV4-1 and TRBJ2-6, with unresolved D. The CDR3 totals 19 residues. V lost 0 bases to trimming and J lost 1 base, with 16 bases between them. Germline loops: CDR1 MGHRA, CDR2 YSYEKL. The CDR3, as DNA: TGCGCCAGCAGCCAAGATGGGCAGTTCGTAATATCTGGGGCCAACGTCCTGACTTTC. Its protein is CASSQDGQFVISGANVLTF.

In nucleotides, the CDR3 is TGTGCCAGCAGTTTGTCCAGGGCCTATGGCTACACCTTC. This encodes CASSLSRAYGYTF. The chain joins TRBV27 to TRBJ1-2, with D maybe TRBD1 (5 bases). The V and J ends lost 3 bases and 4 bases respectively, with 9 bases between them. There are 13 residues in the CDR3. The V gene's germline CDR1 is MNHEY and CDR2 SMNVEV (reference sequence).

This clone was observed a single time. This chain connects TRBV4-1 to TRBJ1-1; possible D gene TRBD1, 5 bases. This CDR3 spans 12 amino acids. V was clipped by 0 bases and J by 9 bases, with 8 bases between them. Germline V CDR1 and CDR2: MGHRA, YSYEKL. As DNA, the CDR3 is TGCGCCAGCAGCCAAGATCGACAGCAAGCTTTCTTT. Encoded protein: CASSQDRQQAFF.

The chain has TRBV7-9 and TRBJ1-1, with a possible D match to TRBD1 (5 bases). Germline-derived CDR1 and CDR2 are SEHNR and FQNEAQ (reference sequence). V lost 5 bases, J lost 3 bases, and 16 bases lay in between. The CDR3 spans 15 residues. The CDR3 loop reads CASSPGRGVDTEAFF. DNA of the CDR3: TGTGCCAGCAGCCCCGGGCGGGGGGTCGACACTGAAGCTTTCTTT.

V usage is TRBV27 and J usage is TRBJ2-1; TRBD2 matches 7 bases. The CDR3 sequence is 16 residues long. CDR1 and CDR2 from the germline V gene are MNHEY and SMNVEV (reference sequence). Trimming at V came to 0 bases and at J to 4 bases, leaving 6 bases not matched to a gene. The CDR3 DNA is TGTGCCAGCAGTTTATCGGTGCGCGGGAGATACAATGAGCAGTTCTTC. Translating it yields CASSLSVRGRYNEQFF.

The chain joins TRBV19 to TRBJ1-6; D is uncertain. The CDR3 sequence is 15 residues long. From germline, CDR1 is LNHDA and CDR2 SQIVND (reference sequence). V lost 2 bases, J lost 5 bases, and 10 bases lay in between. As DNA, the CDR3 is TGTGCCAGTAGTATATTGGAGTTACATAATTCACCCCTCCACTTT. Translated: CASSILELHNSPLHF.

A single count supports this clone. The chain uses TRBV4-1 and TRBJ1-1; possible D gene TRBD1, 6 bases. CDR3 size: 15 residues. V dropped 3 bases and J dropped 1 base, with 12 bases sitting between them. Germline CDR1 is MGHRA and CDR2 is YSYEKL. For the CDR3, the DNA is TGCGCCAGCAGCCACCCCAGGGGCGAGAACACTGAAGCTTTCTTT. Translation: CASSHPRGENTEAFF.

The chain joins TRBV2 to TRBJ2-5; possible D gene TRBD2, 5 bases. Near its end, the DNA agrees better with TRBJ2-7, so the J call may be wrong. CDR1 and CDR2 from the germline V gene are SNHLY and FYNNEI. The CDR3 totals 14 residues. The CDR3: CASGPRTGTYEQYF. The CDR3 bases are TGTGCCAGCGGGCCTCGGACTGGGACCTACGAGCAGTACTTC.

This chain connects TRBV11-2 to TRBJ2-5; 12 bases line up with TRBD2. CDR1 SGHAT and CDR2 FQNNGV come from the germline V gene. V lost 7 bases, J lost 4 bases, and 7 bases stayed unmatched. This CDR3 spans 15 amino acids. CDR3 DNA sequence: TGTGCCAGCATCCGGGGGGGACTAGCGGGAGAGACCCAGTACTTC. It is translated as CASIRGGLAGETQYF.

This chain's CDR3 is CASTNPGLGSYNEQFF. The CDR3 DNA follows: TGTGCCAGTACTAATCCGGGACTCGGCTCCTACAATGAGCAGTTCTTC. The chain has TRBV27 and TRBJ2-1; a possible D gene is TRBD2 (6 bases). CDR1 and CDR2 from the germline V gene are MNHEY and SMNVEV (reference sequence). Deletions cut 9 bases from V and 0 bases from J, with 18 bases between. There are 16 residues in the CDR3.

This sequence joins TRBV27 and TRBJ1-2, with 10 bases lining up with TRBD1. V trimming: 6 bases; J trimming: 7 bases; junction bases outside the gene matches: 8. Germline V gives CDR1 MNHEY, CDR2 SMNVEV (reference sequence). The CDR3 has 14 residues. The CDR3 protein is CASRGGTGAAGYTF. CDR3 bases: TGTGCCAGCAGAGGGGGGACAGGGGCAGCTGGCTACACCTTC.

The J gene is TRBJ2-3, the V gene TRBV10-2; 7 bases are shared with TRBD1. From germline, CDR1 is WSHSY and CDR2 SAAADI. The trim removed 5 bases at V and 4 bases at J, leaving 6 bases unmatched. The CDR3 consists of 14 residues. CDR3 sequence: CASSTGQMADTQYF. The CDR3 DNA reads TGCGCCAGCAGTACGGGACAGATGGCAGATACGCAGTATTTT.

In this sample, this clone turned up once. The rearrangement links TRBV7-2 to TRBJ2-7; D remains unclear. Germline CDR1 and CDR2: SGHTA and FQGNSA. The CDR3 covers 13 residues. V lost 0 bases to trimming and J lost 4 bases, with 7 bases between them. CDR3 sequence (DNA): TGTGCCAGCAGCTTAGCCATGGGGTACGAGCAGTACTTC. Protein sequence: CASSLAMGYEQYF.

The chain carries TRBV7-9 and TRBJ1-2; D gene unclear. In germline, CDR1 is SEHNR, CDR2 FQNEAQ (reference sequence). The CDR3 has 12 amino acids. Deletions cut 3 bases from V and 4 bases from J, with 6 bases between. CDR3 nucleotide sequence: TGTGCCAGCAGCTTCGGTGGCTATGGCTACACCTTC. It specifies CASSFGGYGYTF. Looking up the rest from reference TRBV7-9 and TRBJ1-2 gives the full variable domain: DTGVSQNPRHKITKRGQNVTFRCDPISEHNRLYWYRQTLGQGPEFLTYFQNEAQLEKSRLLSDRFSAERPKGSFSTLEIQRTEQGDSAMYLCASSFGGYGYTFGSGTRLTVV.

The chain couples TRBV19 to TRBJ1-1, with D possibly matching TRBD1 (5 bases). The germline V gene encodes CDR1 LNHDA and CDR2 SQIVND (reference sequence). This CDR3 spans 14 amino acids. Trimming took off 5 bases at V and 1 base at J, with 11 bases between the two ends. The CDR3 here is CASSFQGSNTEAFF. The DNA for the CDR3 is TGTGCCAGTAGTTTCCAGGGATCGAACACTGAAGCTTTCTTT.

The rearrangement links TRBV5-6 to TRBJ1-4, with D possibly being TRBD1 (5 bases). Deletions cut 3 bases from V and 8 bases from J, with 17 bases between. CDR1 is SGHDT, CDR2 YYEEEE, per germline. This CDR3 has 15 amino acids. CDR3 in amino acids: CASSSDYIRDEKLFF. CDR3 DNA sequence: TGTGCCAGCAGCTCCGATTACATCAGGGACGAAAAACTGTTTTTT. Based on the CDR3 plus reference TRBV5-6 and TRBJ1-4, the full variable domain is DAGVTQSPTHLIKTRGQQVTLRCSPKSGHDTVSWYQQALGQGPQFIFQYYEEEERQRGNFPDRFSGHQFPNYSSELNVNALLLGDSALYLCASSSDYIRDEKLFFGSGTQLSVL.

The J gene is TRBJ1-2, the V gene TRBV5-1, with 7 bases that match TRBD1. V shed 5 bases, J shed 6 bases, and the junction held 7 bases outside the gene matches. The length of the CDR3 is 13 residues. Germline lookup yields CDR1 SGHRS and CDR2 YFSETQ. DNA of the CDR3: TGCGCCAGCAGTACAGGGGTTGAGGATGGCTACACCTTC. It is translated as CASSTGVEDGYTF. The complete variable domain, with remaining parts taken from reference TRBV5-1 and TRBJ1-2, reads KAGVTQTPRYLIKTRGQQVTLSCSPISGHRSVSWYQQTPGQGLQFLFEYFSETQRNKGNFPGRFSGRQFSNSRSEMNVSTLELGDSALYLCASSTGVEDGYTFGSGTRLTVV.

J is TRBJ2-7 and V is TRBV5-1, with a tentative D call TRBD2 (6 bases). The germline gives CDR1 SGHRS, CDR2 YFSETQ. The CDR3 sequence is 14 residues long. The V and J ends lost 4 bases and 2 bases respectively, with 13 bases between them. The CDR3 loop reads CASSPDGGAYEQYF. The CDR3 DNA reads as TGCGCCAGCAGCCCTGACGGGGGTGCCTACGAGCAGTACTTC.

The chain couples TRBV21-1 to TRBJ1-5. TRBV21-1 is labeled a pseudogene. The CDR3 loop spans 14 amino acids. The CDR3 loop reads CASSTPKGNQPQHF. Written as DNA, the CDR3 is TGTGCCAGCAGCACTCCCAAGGGCAATCAGCCCCAGCATTTT.

V usage is TRBV4-3 and J usage is TRBJ1-1; maybe TRBD1 (6 bases). Germline assignment: CDR1 LGHNA and CDR2 YSLEER. This CDR3 contains 16 residues. The V end lost 6 bases, the J end lost 6 bases, and 23 bases lay between the germline ends. CDR3 residues: CASSRARQGWIPEAFF. CDR3 bases: TGCGCCAGCAGTAGGGCCCGGCAGGGGTGGATACCTGAAGCTTTCTTT.

The chain has TRBV7-6 and TRBJ1-4; no clear D. Trimming shortened V by 0 bases and J by 8 bases, and 13 bases separated the two germline ends. CDR1 SGHVS and CDR2 FNYEAQ come from the germline V gene. The CDR3 has 15 residues. CDR3 sequence (DNA): TGTGCCAGCAGCTTAGCGTCCACCCTGGTGGAAAAACTGTTTTTT. Protein: CASSLASTLVEKLFF.

The table lists this clone with a count of one. The chain combines TRBV6-5 with TRBJ1-6; D remains unclear. V lost 2 bases and J lost 10, with 15 bases in between. Germline V gives CDR1 MNHEY, CDR2 SVGAGI. This CDR3 has 15 amino acids. CDR3 protein: CASSYEDGRGSPLHF. The CDR3 DNA sequence: TGTGCCAGCAGTTACGAGGACGGACGAGGCTCACCCCTCCACTTT.

The V gene is TRBV6-5, the J gene TRBJ1-2; 8 bases are shared with TRBD1. V lost 0 bases and J lost 8; bases outside the gene matches: 8. The CDR3 runs 15 residues. Germline CDR1 and CDR2: MNHEY and SVGAGI. CDR3 DNA: TGTGCCAGCAGTTACTCGGTCAGGGGGCTGCAGGGCTACACCTTC. Protein product: CASSYSVRGLQGYTF.

The rearrangement joins TRBV7-2 to TRBJ1-1; TRBD1 matches at 10 bases. Germline trimming cut 5 bases from V and 7 bases from J; bases unmatched to any gene: 4. The germline CDR1 and CDR2 sequences are SGHTA and FQGNSA. The CDR3 runs to 13 residues. The CDR3 nucleotides read TGTGCCAGCAGCGGGGGACAGGGGATTGAAGCTTTCTTT. It encodes CASSGGQGIEAFF.

V is TRBV19 and J is TRBJ2-7; no clear D. The germline V gene has CDR1 LNHDA and CDR2 SQIVND (reference sequence). With 3 bases removed from V and 0 bases from J, the gap between germline ends came to 9 bases. This CDR3 has 14 residues. CDR3 nucleotides: TGTGCCAGTAGTATTCGCCCCCGCTCCTACGAGCAGTACTTC. Its protein product is CASSIRPRSYEQYF.

This chain connects TRBV27 to TRBJ2-7; the match to TRBD2 covers 12 bases. This CDR3 region has 13 residues. Germline loops: CDR1 MNHEY, CDR2 SMNVEV (reference sequence). The junction had 3 bases not matched to a gene; V was cut back by 10 bases and J by 2 bases. The chain's CDR3 is CATRLAGAYEQYF. The CDR3 DNA follows: TGTGCCACCCGACTAGCGGGAGCCTACGAGCAGTACTTC.

This clone was recorded a few times. The chain carries TRBV7-8 and TRBJ1-6; D is unresolved. V lost 1 base, J lost 0 bases, and 7 bases lay in between. The CDR3 totals 16 residues. The germline gives CDR1 SGHVS, CDR2 FQNEAQ. The CDR3: CASSLEPSSYNSPLHF. In DNA form, the CDR3 reads TGTGCCAGCAGCTTAGAACCCAGCTCCTATAATTCACCCCTCCACTTT.